This T cell receptor beta chain derives from a study of blood T cell repertoires in COVID-19. Study as a whole: Both acute and convalescent COVID-19 samples were obtained from the United States, Italy and Spain. From T cells, B-cell-depleted T cells, or PBMCs came the material, which was cDNA or gDNA.

As processed by the authors: Estimation of nucleated cell counts relied on the amplification of reference gene primers. Assay: immunoSEQ multiplex PCR; the TCRdb copy retains only in-frame clones and omits some. Clonal size and the V and J genes are those of that table, whereas D and trimming came from the DNA. The sample shows around 140,000 clones, around 89% of them seen only once. Patients from Seattle were sampled longitudinally, starting during active infection. This CDR3 is built from 13 residues. The V gene end was trimmed by 6 bases and the J gene end by 2 bases; junction bases not matched to a gene: 3. The germline V gene has CDR1 MGHDK and CDR2 SYGVNS.

V is TRBV25-1 and J is TRBJ1-2; 7 bases fit TRBD1. The receptor was derived from a man between 60 and 75 years old with COVID-19, enrolled during active disease. Sequencing input: peripheral blood. Written as DNA, the CDR3 is TGTGCCAGCAGAGGACAGGAGAACTATGGCTACACCTTC. Translation: CASRGQENYGYTF.